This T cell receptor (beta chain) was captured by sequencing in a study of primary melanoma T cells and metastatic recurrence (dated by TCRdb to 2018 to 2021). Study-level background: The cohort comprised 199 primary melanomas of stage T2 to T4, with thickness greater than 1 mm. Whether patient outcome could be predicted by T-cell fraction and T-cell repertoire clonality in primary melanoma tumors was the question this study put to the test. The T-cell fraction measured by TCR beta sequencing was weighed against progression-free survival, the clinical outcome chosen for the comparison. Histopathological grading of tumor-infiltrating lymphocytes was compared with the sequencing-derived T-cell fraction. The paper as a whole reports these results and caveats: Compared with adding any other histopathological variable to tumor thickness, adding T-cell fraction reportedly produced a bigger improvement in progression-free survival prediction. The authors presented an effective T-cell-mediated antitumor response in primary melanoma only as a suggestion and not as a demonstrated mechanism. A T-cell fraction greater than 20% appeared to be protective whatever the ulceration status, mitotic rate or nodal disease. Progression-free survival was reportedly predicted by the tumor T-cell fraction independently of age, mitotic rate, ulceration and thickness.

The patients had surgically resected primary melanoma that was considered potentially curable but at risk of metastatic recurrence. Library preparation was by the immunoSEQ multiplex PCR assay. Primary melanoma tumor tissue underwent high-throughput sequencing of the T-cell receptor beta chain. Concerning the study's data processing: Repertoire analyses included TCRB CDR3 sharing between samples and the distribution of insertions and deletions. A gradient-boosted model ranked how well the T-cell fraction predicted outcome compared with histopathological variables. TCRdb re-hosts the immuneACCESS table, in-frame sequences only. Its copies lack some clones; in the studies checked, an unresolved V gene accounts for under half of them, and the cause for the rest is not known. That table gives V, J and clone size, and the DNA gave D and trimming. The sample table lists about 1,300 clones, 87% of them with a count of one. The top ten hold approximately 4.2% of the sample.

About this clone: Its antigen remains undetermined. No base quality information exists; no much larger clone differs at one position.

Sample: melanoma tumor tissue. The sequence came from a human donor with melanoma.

The CDR3 in this case is CASRLKDRGLFEQYF. Here is the DNA: TGTGCCAGTAGGCTAAAGGACAGGGGGCTATTTGAGCAGTACTTC. The chain is encoded by TRBV19 joined to TRBJ2-7, and 11 junctional nucleotides match TRBD1. V is pruned by 6 bases and J by 7 bases, leaving 11 bases of the junction without a gene match. Reading the germline V gene (reference sequence) gives CDR1 LNHDA and CDR2 SQIVND. The CDR3 runs 15 amino acids, cysteine and phenylalanine included. Only CDR3 DNA remains: 45 bases, in frame from the first base.